A selection of T cell receptor beta chains follows, all from one sample in a study of technical replicates of blood from a few donors. This table comes from immunoSEQ multiplex PCR, and its TCRdb copy is limited to in-frame clones, with some not included. The sample lists under 75,000 clones, 85% to 95% seen once, with 0.39% in the top ten. Sequencing was performed on T cells isolated from PBMCs. All receptors come from a human donor in good health. The conserved cysteine and the conserved F or W are not part of the CDR3 here.

j_gene | v_gene | CDR3aa
TRBJ2-6 | TRBV27 | ASKGSSGANVLT
TRBJ2-1 | TRBV2 | ASIADDYNEQF
TRBJ2-1 | TRBV2 | ASRASGVYNEQF
TRBJ2-6 | TRBV6-5 | ASSRQSSGANVLT
TRBJ2-5 | TRBV29-1 | SVVVQSKETQY
TRBJ1-2 | TRBV5-8 | ASSLLYRDSYGYT
TRBJ2-7 | TRBV27 | ASSSGLGSASYEQY
TRBJ2-1 | TRBV15 | ASSGITYNEQF
TRBJ1-1 | TRBV28 | ASSFTGSNTEAF
TRBJ1-2 | TRBV2 | ASRWTALYT
TRBJ2-7 | TRBV4-3 | ASSQAGQVTYEQY
TRBJ2-3 | TRBV27 | ASSFMGLDSVDTQY
TRBJ2-2 | TRBV4-2 | ASSRGLADTGELF
TRBJ1-2 | TRBV7-8 | ASSLGLQGNYGYT